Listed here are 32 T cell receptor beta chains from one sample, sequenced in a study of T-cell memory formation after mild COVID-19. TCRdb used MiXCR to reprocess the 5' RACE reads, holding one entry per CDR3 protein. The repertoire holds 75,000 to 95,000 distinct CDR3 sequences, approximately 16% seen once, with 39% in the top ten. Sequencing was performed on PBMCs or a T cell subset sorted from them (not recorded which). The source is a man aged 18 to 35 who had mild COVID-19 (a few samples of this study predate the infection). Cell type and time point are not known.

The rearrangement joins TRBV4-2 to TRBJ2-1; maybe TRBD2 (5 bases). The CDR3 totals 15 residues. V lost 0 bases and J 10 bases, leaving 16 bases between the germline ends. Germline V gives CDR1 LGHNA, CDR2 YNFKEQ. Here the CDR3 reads CASSQDLLAWEEQFF. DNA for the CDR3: TGTGCCAGCAGCCAAGATCTGCTAGCCTGGGAGGAGCAGTTCTTC.

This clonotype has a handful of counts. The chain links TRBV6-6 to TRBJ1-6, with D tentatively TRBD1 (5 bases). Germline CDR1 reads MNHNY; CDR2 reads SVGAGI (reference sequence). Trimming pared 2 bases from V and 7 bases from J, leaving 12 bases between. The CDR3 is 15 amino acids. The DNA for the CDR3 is TGTGCCAGCAGTTACGACAGATGGTCCAATTCACCCCTCCACTTT. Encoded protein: CASSYDRWSNSPLHF.

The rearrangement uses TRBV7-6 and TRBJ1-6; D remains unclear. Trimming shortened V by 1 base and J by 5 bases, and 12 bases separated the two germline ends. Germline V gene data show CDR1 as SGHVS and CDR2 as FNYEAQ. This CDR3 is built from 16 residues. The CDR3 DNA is TGTGCCAGCAGCTTAGGTGGCAGAAATAATAATTCACCCCTCCACTTT. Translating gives CASSLGGRNNNSPLHF.

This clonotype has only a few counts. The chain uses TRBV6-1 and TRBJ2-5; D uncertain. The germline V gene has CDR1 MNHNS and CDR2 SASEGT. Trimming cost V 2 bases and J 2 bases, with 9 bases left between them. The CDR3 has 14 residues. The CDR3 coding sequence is TGTGCCAGCAGTGAACCTACAGTACAAGAGACCCAGTACTTC. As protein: CASSEPTVQETQYF.

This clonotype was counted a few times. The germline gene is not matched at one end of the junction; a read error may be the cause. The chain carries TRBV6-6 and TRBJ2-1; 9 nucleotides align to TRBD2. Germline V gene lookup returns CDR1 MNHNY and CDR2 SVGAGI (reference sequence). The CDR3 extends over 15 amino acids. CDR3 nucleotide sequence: TGTGCCAGCAGTCACTCGACTAGCGGATACAATGAGCAGTTCTTC. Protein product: CASSHSTSGYNEQFF.

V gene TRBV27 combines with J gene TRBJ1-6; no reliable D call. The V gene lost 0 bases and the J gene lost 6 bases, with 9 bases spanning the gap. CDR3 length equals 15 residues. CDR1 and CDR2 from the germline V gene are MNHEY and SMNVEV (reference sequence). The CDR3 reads CASSLSLGSNSPLHF. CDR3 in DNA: TGTGCCAGCAGTTTATCGTTGGGGAGTAATTCACCCCTCCACTTT.

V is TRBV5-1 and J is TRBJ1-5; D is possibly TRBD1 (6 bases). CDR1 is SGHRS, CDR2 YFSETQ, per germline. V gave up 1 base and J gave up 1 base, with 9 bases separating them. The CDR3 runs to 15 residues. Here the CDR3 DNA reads TGCGCCAGCAGCTTGACAGGGTTAAGCAATCAGCCCCAGCATTTT. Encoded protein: CASSLTGLSNQPQHF.

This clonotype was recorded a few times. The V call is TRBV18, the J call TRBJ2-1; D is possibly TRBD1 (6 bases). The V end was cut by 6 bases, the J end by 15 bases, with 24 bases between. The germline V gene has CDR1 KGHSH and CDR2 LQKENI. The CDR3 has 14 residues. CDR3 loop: CASSQGYRLDIGFF. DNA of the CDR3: TGTGCCAGCTCCCAGGGGTATCGCCTGGATATTGGGTTCTTC.

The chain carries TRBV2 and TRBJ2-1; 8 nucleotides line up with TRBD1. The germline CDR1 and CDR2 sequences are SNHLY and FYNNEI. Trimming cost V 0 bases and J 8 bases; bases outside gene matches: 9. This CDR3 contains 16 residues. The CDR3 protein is CASSEAQTGARDEQFF. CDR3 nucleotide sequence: TGTGCCAGCAGTGAAGCGCAGACAGGGGCGCGAGATGAGCAGTTCTTC.

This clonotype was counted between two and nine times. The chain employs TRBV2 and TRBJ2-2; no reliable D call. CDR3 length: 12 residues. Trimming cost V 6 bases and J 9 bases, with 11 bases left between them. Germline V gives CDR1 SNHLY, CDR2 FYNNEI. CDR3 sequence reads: CASSRPVRELFF. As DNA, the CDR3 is TGTGCCAGCAGCCGACCCGTGAGGGAGCTGTTTTTT.

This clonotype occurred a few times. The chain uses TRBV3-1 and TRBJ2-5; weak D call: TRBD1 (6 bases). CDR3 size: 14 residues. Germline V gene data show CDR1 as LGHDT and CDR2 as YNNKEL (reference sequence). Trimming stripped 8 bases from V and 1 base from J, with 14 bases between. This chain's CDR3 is CASGDRDTQETQYF. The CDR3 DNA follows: TGTGCCAGCGGCGACCGGGACACCCAAGAGACCCAGTACTTC.

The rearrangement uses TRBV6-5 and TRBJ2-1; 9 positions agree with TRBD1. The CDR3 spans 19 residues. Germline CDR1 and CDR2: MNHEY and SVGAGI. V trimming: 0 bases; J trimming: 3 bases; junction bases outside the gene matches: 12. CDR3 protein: CASSYSYPPGQGNYNEQFF. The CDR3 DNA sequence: TGTGCCAGCAGTTACTCGTATCCACCGGGACAGGGAAACTACAATGAGCAGTTCTTC.

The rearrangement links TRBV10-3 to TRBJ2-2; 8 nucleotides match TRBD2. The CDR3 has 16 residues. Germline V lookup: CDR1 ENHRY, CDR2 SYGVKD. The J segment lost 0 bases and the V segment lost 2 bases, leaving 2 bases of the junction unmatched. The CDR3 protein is CAISETSGSNTGELFF. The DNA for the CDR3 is TGTGCCATCAGTGAGACTAGCGGCTCGAACACCGGGGAGCTGTTTTTT.

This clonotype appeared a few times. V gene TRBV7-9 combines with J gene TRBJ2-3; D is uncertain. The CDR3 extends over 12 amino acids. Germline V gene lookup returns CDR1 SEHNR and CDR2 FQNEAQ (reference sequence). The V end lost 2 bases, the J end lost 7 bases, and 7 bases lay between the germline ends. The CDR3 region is CASSLSENTQYF. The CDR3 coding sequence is TGTGCCAGCAGCTTATCTGAGAATACGCAGTATTTT.

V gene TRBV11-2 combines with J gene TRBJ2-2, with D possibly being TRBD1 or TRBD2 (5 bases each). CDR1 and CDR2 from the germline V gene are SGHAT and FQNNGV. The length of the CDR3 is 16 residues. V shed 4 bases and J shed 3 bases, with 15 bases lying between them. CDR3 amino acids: CASSSGREGYTGELFF. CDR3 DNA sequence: TGTGCCAGCAGCTCCGGTAGAGAGGGGTACACCGGGGAGCTGTTTTTT.

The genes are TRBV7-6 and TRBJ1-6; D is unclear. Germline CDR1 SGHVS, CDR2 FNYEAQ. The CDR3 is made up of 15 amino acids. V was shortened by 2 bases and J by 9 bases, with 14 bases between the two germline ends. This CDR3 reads CASSLTGEASSPLHF. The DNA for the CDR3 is TGTGCCAGCAGCTTAACTGGGGAAGCATCTTCACCCCTCCACTTT.

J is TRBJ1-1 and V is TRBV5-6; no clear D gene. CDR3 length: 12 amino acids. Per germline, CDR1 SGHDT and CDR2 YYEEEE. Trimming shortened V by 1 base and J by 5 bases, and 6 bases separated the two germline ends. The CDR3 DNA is TGTGCCAGCAGCTTGTTTAGTACTGAAGCTTTCTTT. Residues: CASSLFSTEAFF. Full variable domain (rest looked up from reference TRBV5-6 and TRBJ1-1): DAGVTQSPTHLIKTRGQQVTLRCSPKSGHDTVSWYQQALGQGPQFIFQYYEEEERQRGNFPDRFSGHQFPNYSSELNVNALLLGDSALYLCASSLFSTEAFFGQGTRLTVV.

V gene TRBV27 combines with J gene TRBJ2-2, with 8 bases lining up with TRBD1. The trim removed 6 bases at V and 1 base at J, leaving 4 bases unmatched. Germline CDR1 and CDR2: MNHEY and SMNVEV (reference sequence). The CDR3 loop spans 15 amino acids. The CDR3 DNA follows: TGTGCCAGCAGGCCCGGGACAGGGAACACCGGGGAGCTGTTTTTT. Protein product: CASRPGTGNTGELFF.

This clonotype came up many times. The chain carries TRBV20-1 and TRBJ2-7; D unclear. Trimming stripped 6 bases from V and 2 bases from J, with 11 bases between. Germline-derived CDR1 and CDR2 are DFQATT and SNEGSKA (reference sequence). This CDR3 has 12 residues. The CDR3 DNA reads TGCAGTGCCGCCGACATCACCTACGAGCAGTACGTC. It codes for CSAADITYEQYV.

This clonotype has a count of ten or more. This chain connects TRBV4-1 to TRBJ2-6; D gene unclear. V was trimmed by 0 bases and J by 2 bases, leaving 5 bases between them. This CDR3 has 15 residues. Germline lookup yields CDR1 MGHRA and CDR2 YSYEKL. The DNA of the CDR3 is TGCGCCAGCAGCCAAGATTCAGCTGGGGCCAACGTCCTGACTTTC. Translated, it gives CASSQDSAGANVLTF.

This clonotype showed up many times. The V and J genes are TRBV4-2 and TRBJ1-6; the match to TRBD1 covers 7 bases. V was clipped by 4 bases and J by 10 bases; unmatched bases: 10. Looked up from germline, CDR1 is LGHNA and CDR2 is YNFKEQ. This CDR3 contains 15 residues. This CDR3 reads CASSPNQGGGSPLHF. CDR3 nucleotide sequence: TGTGCCAGCAGCCCGAATCAAGGGGGCGGGTCACCCCTCCACTTT.

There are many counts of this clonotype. The CDR3 region is CATSSSGDLYEQYF. CDR3 sequence (DNA): TGTGCCACCAGCAGCAGCGGGGACCTCTACGAGCAGTACTTC. The chain uses TRBV15 and TRBJ2-7; 7 positions agree with TRBD2. The CDR3 is 14 residues long. V was clipped by 3 bases and J by 3 bases; unmatched bases: 5. CDR1 is LNHNV, CDR2 YYDKDF, per germline (reference sequence).

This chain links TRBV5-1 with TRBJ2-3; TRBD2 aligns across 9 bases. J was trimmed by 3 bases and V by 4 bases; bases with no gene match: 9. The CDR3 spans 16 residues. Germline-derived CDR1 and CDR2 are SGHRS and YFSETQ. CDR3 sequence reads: CASSPSTAGGTDTQYF. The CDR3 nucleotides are TGCGCCAGCAGCCCTTCGACGGCGGGGGGGACAGATACGCAGTATTTT.

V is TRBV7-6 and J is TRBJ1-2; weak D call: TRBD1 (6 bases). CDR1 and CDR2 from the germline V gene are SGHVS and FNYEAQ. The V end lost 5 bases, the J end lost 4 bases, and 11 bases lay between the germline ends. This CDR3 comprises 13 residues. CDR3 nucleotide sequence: TGTGCCAGCAGCATGGACAGTATCTATGGCTACACCTTC. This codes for CASSMDSIYGYTF.

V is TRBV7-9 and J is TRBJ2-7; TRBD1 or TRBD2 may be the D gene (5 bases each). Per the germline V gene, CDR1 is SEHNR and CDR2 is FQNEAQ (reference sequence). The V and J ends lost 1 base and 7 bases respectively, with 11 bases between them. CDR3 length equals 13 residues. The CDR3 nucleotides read TGTGCCAGCAGCTTAGGGGACCATAAAGAGCAGTACTTC. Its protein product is CASSLGDHKEQYF.

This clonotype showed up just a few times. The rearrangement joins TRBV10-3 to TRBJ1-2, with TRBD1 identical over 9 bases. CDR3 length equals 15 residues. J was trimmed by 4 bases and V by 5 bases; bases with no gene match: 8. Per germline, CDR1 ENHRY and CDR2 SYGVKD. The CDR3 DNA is TGTGCCATCAGTCCCGGGACAGGGACCAGCTATGGCTACACCTTC. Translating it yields CAISPGTGTSYGYTF.

The CDR3: CASSSNNYEQYV. CDR3 coding DNA: TGTGCCAGCAGCTCGAACAACTACGAGCAGTACGTC. The V call is TRBV7-9, the J call TRBJ2-7; D gene unclear. Trimming left V 4 bases short and J 3 bases short, with 7 bases between. CDR1 SEHNR and CDR2 FQNEAQ come from the germline V gene (reference sequence). This CDR3 comprises 12 residues.

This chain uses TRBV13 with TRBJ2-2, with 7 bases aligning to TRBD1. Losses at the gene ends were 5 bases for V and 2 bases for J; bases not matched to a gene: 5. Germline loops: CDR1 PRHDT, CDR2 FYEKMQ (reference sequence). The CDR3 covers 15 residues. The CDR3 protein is CASSPDRANTGELFF. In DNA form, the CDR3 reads TGTGCCAGCAGCCCAGACAGGGCTAACACCGGGGAGCTGTTTTTT.

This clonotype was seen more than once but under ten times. CDR3 region: CASSRTDNYGYTF. DNA for the CDR3: TGTGCCAGCAGCCGGACCGATAACTATGGCTACACCTTC. V and J are TRBV7-9 and TRBJ1-2; D remains ambiguous. Trimming took off 5 bases at V and 1 base at J, with 8 bases between the two ends. Germline V gives CDR1 SEHNR, CDR2 FQNEAQ (reference sequence). The CDR3 runs 13 residues.

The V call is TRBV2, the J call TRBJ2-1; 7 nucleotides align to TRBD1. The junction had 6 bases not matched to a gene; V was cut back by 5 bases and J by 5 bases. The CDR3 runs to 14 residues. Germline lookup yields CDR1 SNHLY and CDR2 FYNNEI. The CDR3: CASSSRQGNNEQFF. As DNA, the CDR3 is TGTGCCAGCAGTAGCCGACAGGGAAACAATGAGCAGTTCTTC.

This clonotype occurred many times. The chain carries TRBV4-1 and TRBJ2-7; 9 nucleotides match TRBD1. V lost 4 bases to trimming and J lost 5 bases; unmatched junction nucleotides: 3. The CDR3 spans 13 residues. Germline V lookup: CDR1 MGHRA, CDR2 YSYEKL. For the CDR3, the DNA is TGCGCCAGCAGCCCTGGACAGGGGAACGAGCAGTACTTC. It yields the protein CASSPGQGNEQYF.

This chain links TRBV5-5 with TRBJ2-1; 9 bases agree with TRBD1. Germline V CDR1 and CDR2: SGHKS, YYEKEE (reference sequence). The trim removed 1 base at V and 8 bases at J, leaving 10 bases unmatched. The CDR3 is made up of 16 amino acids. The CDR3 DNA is TGTGCCAGCAGCTTGTTAGTTGGGACAGGGATGGATGAGCAGTTCTTC. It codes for CASSLLVGTGMDEQFF.